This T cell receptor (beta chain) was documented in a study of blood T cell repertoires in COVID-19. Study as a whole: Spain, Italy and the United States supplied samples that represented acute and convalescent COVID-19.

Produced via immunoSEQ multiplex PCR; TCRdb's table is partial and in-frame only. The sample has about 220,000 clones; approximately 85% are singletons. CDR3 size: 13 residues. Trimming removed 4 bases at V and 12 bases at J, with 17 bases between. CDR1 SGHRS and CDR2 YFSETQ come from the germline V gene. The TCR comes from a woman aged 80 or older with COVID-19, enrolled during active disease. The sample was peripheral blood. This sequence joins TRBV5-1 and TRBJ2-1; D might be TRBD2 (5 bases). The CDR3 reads CASSLEREDVQFF. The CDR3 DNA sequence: TGCGCCAGCAGCCTCGAGAGGGAAGACGTGCAGTTCTTC.